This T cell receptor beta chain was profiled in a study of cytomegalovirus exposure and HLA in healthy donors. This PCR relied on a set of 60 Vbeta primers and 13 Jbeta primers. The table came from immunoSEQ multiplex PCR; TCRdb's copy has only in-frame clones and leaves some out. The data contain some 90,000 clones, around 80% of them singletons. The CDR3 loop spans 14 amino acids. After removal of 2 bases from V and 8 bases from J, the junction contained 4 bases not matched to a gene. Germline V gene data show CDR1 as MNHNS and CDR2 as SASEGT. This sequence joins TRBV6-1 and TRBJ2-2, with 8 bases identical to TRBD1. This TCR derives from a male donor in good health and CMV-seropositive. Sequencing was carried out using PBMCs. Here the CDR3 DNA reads TGTGCCAGCAGTGAAAACAGGGGGGCGGGGGAGCTGTTTTTT. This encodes CASSENRGAGELFF.